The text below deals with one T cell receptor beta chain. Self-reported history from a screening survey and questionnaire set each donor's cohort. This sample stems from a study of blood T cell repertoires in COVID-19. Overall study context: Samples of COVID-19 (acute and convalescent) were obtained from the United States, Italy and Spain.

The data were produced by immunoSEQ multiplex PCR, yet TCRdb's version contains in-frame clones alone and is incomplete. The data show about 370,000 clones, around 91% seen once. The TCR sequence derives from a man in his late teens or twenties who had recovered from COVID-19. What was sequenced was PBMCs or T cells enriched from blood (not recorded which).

CDR3 DNA: TGTGCCAGCACCTCTAGCGGGAGGGCCTACGAGCAGTACTTC. It encodes CASTSSGRAYEQYF. This sequence joins TRBV28 and TRBJ2-7, with 12 bases identical to TRBD2. From germline, CDR1 is MDHEN and CDR2 SYDVKM. The CDR3 runs 14 residues. Germline trimming cut 7 bases from V and 2 bases from J; bases unmatched to any gene: 3.